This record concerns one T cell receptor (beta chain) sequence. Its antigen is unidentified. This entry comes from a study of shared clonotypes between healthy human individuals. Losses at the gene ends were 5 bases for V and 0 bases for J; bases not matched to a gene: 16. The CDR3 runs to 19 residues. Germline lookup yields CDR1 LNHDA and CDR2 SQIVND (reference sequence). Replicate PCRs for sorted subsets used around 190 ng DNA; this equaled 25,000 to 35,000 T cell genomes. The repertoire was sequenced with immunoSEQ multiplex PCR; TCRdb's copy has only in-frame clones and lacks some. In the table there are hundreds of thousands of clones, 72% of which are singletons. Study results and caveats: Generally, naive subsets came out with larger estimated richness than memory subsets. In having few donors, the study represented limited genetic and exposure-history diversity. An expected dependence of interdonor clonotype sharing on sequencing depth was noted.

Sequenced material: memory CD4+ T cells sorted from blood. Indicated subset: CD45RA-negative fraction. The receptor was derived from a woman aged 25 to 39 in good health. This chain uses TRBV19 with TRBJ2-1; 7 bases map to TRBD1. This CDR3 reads CASSGPDRVGLSSYNEQFF. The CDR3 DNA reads TGTGCCAGTAGTGGACCCGACAGGGTCGGCCTGAGCTCCTACAATGAGCAGTTCTTC.